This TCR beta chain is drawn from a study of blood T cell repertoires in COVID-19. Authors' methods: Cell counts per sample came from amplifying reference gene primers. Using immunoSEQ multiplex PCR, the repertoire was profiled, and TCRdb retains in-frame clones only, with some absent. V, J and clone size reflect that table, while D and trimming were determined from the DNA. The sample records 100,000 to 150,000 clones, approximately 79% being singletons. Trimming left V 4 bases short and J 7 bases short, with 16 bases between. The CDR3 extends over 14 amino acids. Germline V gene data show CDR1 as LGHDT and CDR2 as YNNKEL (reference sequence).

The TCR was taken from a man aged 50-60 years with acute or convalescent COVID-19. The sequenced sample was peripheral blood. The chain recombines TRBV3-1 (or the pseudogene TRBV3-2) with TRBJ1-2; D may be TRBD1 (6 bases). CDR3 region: CASSRTGLGRGYTF. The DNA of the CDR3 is TGTGCCAGCAGCCGCACAGGGCTTGGCCGTGGCTACACCTTC.